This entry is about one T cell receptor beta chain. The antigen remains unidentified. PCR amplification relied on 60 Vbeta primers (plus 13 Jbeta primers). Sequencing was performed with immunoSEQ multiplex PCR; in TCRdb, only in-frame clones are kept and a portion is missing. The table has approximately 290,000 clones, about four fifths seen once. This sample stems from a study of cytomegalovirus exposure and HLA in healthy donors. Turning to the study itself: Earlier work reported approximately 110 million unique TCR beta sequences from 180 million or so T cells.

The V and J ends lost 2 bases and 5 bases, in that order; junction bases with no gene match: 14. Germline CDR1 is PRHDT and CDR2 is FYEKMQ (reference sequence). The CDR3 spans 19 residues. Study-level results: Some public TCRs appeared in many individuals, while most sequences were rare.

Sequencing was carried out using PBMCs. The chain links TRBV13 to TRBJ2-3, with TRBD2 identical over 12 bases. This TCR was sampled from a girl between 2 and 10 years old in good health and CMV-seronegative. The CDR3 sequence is CASSLWGKTSGGVVDTQYF. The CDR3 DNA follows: TGTGCCAGCAGCTTATGGGGCAAGACTAGCGGGGGTGTAGTAGATACGCAGTATTTT.